Presented here are 18 T cell receptor beta chains from one specimen sequenced in a study of beta chain features in type 1 diabetes (dated by TCRdb to 2016 to 2018). General findings and caveats noted by the study authors: Type 1 diabetes patients showed a moderate but significant shortening of TCRB CDR3 length in all four CD4+ subsets.

The method behind the library was the immunoSEQ multiplex PCR assay. The entire isolated RNA was reverse transcribed using the High Capacity cDNA Reverse Transcription Kit, and thus expressed TCRB transcripts were sequenced. Held by TCRdb, this immuneACCESS table contains in-frame sequences only and omits some clones. Under half of the omission traces to an unresolved V gene where checked; the cause of the rest is unknown. This sample comprises approximately 15,000 clones, roughly four fifths of them detected only once. The ten biggest clones cover 0.31% of the sample. These receptors lack a known antigen. Sequenced: stem cell memory CD4+ T cells from blood. What the cell subset or site label conveys for this sample: stem cell-like memory CD4+ T cells. The receptor set was obtained from a woman between 18 and 29 years old with type 1 diabetes.

This chain connects TRBV27 to TRBJ2-7, with no clear D. The CDR3 covers 14 residues. The ends were cut back, 5 bases at V and 4 bases at J, with 15 bases in the middle. The germline V gene encodes CDR1 MNHEY and CDR2 SMNVEV (reference sequence). CDR3 DNA sequence: TGTGCCAGCAGTGAAGCAGGCCGGCGTTACGAGCAGTACTTC. Its protein is CASSEAGRRYEQYF.

The chain uses TRBV10-2 and TRBJ2-1; 8 bases fit TRBD2. The ends lost 6 bases at V and 10 bases at J; junction bases unmatched: 32. Germline CDR1 is WSHSY and CDR2 is SAAADI. The CDR3 runs to 21 residues. CDR3 residues: CASRPGGDGSLPGGRGGEQFF. The CDR3 region has the DNA TGCGCCAGCAGGCCGGGGGGGGACGGGAGTCTCCCGGGGGGAAGAGGGGGAGAGCAGTTCTTC.

A few counts support this clone. V usage is TRBV18 and J usage is TRBJ2-7; D possibly corresponds to TRBD1 (5 bases). Germline CDR1 reads KGHSH; CDR2 reads LQKENI. The CDR3 has 13 amino acids. The V end lost 1 base, the J end lost 5 bases, and 9 bases lay between the germline ends. The CDR3 bases are TGTGCCAGCTCACCACTAGGGGCCAACGAGCAGTACTTC. Amino acid sequence: CASSPLGANEQYF.

This chain uses TRBV6-6 with TRBJ1-5; TRBD1 matches at 7 bases. The CDR3 contains 16 residues. Germline V gene lookup returns CDR1 MNHNY and CDR2 SVGAGI (reference sequence). The ends lost 5 bases at V and 5 bases at J; junction bases unmatched: 12. The DNA of the CDR3 is TGTGCCAGCAGTACCCCCGATCGGAGGGGGCATCAGCCCCAGCATTTT. Its protein is CASSTPDRRGHQPQHF.

The chain carries TRBV10-3 and TRBJ2-4; D is possibly TRBD2 (5 bases). The CDR3 loop spans 13 amino acids. V lost 4 bases and J 7 bases, leaving 11 bases between the germline ends. The germline V gene has CDR1 ENHRY and CDR2 SYGVKD. For the CDR3, the DNA is TGTGCCATCAGTGCCACCACGGGGAACATTCAGTACTTC. This translates into CAISATTGNIQYF.

This clone was seen only once. This sequence joins TRBV5-1 and TRBJ2-1; 9 nucleotides agree with TRBD2. The CDR3 consists of 15 residues. V lost 8 bases and J lost 0; bases outside the gene matches: 6. Germline V gene lookup returns CDR1 SGHRS and CDR2 YFSETQ. CDR3 region: CASTSGRNSYNEQFF. The CDR3 coding sequence is TGCGCCAGTACTAGCGGGCGTAACTCCTACAATGAGCAGTTCTTC.

The rearrangement uses TRBV2 and TRBJ2-7; TRBD1 might be the D (6 bases). The CDR3 has 15 amino acids. Germline CDR1 reads SNHLY; CDR2 reads FYNNEI. V lost 6 bases and J lost 2, with 17 bases in between. CDR3 in amino acids: CASRDTGSPTYEQYF. CDR3 DNA sequence: TGTGCCAGCAGGGACACAGGGAGCCCCACCTACGAGCAGTACTTC.

V usage is TRBV4-2 and J usage is TRBJ2-5; 11 bases are shared with TRBD2. Germline CDR1 is LGHNA and CDR2 is YNFKEQ. The ends lost 1 base at V and 4 bases at J; junction bases unmatched: 5. This CDR3 comprises 16 residues. The CDR3 bases are TGTGCCAGCAGCCAAGGTACTAGCGGGAGCGGAGAGACCCAGTACTTC. It is translated as CASSQGTSGSGETQYF.

This rearrangement joins TRBV19 to TRBJ2-1; 7 positions agree with TRBD2. The CDR3 spans 14 residues. V shed 4 bases, J shed 6 bases, and the junction held 6 bases outside the gene matches. The germline CDR1 and CDR2 sequences are LNHDA and SQIVND (reference sequence). The CDR3 here is CASSRGGIANEQFF. CDR3 sequence (DNA): TGTGCCAGTAGTAGGGGGGGGATCGCCAATGAGCAGTTCTTC.

The J gene is TRBJ2-3, the V gene TRBV5-1, with TRBD1 identical over 9 bases. Germline V lookup: CDR1 SGHRS, CDR2 YFSETQ. This CDR3 is 16 amino acids long. The junction had 6 bases not matched to a gene; V was cut back by 4 bases and J by 0 bases. Here the CDR3 reads CASSQGQGTSTDTQYF. The CDR3 region has the DNA TGCGCCAGCAGCCAAGGACAGGGGACTAGCACAGATACGCAGTATTTT.

The genes are TRBV6-6 and TRBJ2-5; D gene unclear. Trimming removed 3 bases at V and 4 bases at J, with 6 bases between. CDR3 size: 12 residues. Germline lookup yields CDR1 MNHNY and CDR2 SVGAGI (reference sequence). The CDR3: CASSYNSETQYF. The CDR3 nucleotides read TGTGCCAGCAGTTATAACTCAGAGACCCAGTACTTC.

The table lists this clone with a count of one. The rearrangement joins TRBV9 to TRBJ2-3, with 7 bases fitting TRBD2. Germline CDR1 is SGDLS and CDR2 is YYNGEE. V lost 0 bases to trimming and J lost 0 bases; unmatched junction nucleotides: 10. This CDR3 spans 18 amino acids. As DNA, the CDR3 is TGTGCCAGCAGCGTAGGGCCTAGCGGAGTTGCTAGCACAGATACGCAGTATTTT. Encoded protein: CASSVGPSGVASTDTQYF.

DNA for the CDR3: TGCAGCGTTACTCCTAACTATGGCTACACCTTC. Its protein is CSVTPNYGYTF. The gene calls are TRBV29-1 and TRBJ1-2; D not resolved. V was trimmed by 5 bases and J by 0 bases, leaving 4 bases between them. This CDR3 contains 11 residues. In germline, CDR1 is SQVTM, CDR2 ANQGSEA.

V gene TRBV27 combines with J gene TRBJ2-7, with a possible D match to TRBD2 (6 bases). The V gene's germline CDR1 is MNHEY and CDR2 SMNVEV (reference sequence). This CDR3 contains 13 residues. Trimming took 6 bases from V and 4 from J, leaving 13 bases between them. CDR3 loop: CASRRTGGYEQYV. DNA for the CDR3: TGTGCCAGCAGACGAACAGGAGGGTACGAGCAGTACGTC.

This clone was picked up one time. The chain has TRBV27 and TRBJ1-5; D perhaps matches TRBD1 (6 bases). The CDR3 sequence is 13 residues long. Per the germline V gene, CDR1 is MNHEY and CDR2 is SMNVEV (reference sequence). V was trimmed by 2 bases and J by 7 bases, leaving 9 bases between them. CDR3 in amino acids: CASSLTGKQPQHF. CDR3 nucleotides: TGTGCCAGCAGTTTAACAGGGAAGCAGCCCCAGCATTTT.

The chain couples TRBV5-4 to TRBJ2-4; weak D call: TRBD2 (7 bases). The V end was cut by 4 bases, the J end by 0 bases, with 20 bases between. This CDR3 has 18 amino acids. Germline CDR1 is SGHNT and CDR2 is YYREEE (reference sequence). The chain's CDR3 is CASSQLTRGGIAKNIQYF. CDR3 nucleotide sequence: TGTGCCAGCAGCCAACTGACTAGGGGGGGCATAGCCAAAAACATTCAGTACTTC.

The chain links TRBV7-9 to TRBJ1-4; D remains unclear. The CDR3 is made up of 15 amino acids. V was trimmed by 1 base and J by 8 bases, leaving 14 bases between them. Per the germline V gene, CDR1 is SEHNR and CDR2 is FQNEAQ (reference sequence). CDR3 amino acids: CASSLGTDLAEKLFF. In DNA form, the CDR3 reads TGTGCCAGCAGCTTAGGAACGGATCTAGCGGAAAAACTGTTTTTT.

This clone was found a few times. CDR3 DNA: TGCGCCAGCAGCCTCTCGCAGGGCCGCACAGATACGCAGTATTTT. Amino acid sequence: CASSLSQGRTDTQYF. The V and J genes are TRBV5-1 and TRBJ2-3; possibly TRBD1 for D (5 bases). The V end lost 4 bases, the J end lost 1 base, and 13 bases lay between the germline ends. This CDR3 is 15 amino acids long. The germline gives CDR1 SGHRS, CDR2 YFSETQ.